This TCR beta chain emerged from a study of blood T cell repertoires in COVID-19. About the study: Specimens from acute and convalescent COVID-19 originated in the United States, Italy and Spain. PBMCs, B-cell-depleted T cells, or T cells provided the cDNA or gDNA that made up the material.

Germline V lookup: CDR1 LGHNA, CDR2 YNFKEQ. The CDR3 runs to 16 residues. Trimming took 1 base from V and 2 from J; bases not matched to a gene: 7. Source study methods: Nucleated cell counts were estimated from reference gene primer amplification. Profiled with immunoSEQ multiplex PCR; TCRdb holds only in-frame clones, not every one. V, J and clone size reflect that table, while D and trimming were determined from the DNA. The table records over 400,000 clones, roughly 88% of them present only once. The V and J genes are TRBV4-2 and TRBJ2-5; the match to TRBD2 covers 7 bases. The source of this sequence is a human donor in a cohort sampled during active COVID-19. The sample was peripheral blood. CDR3 region: CASSQGATSVQETQYF. CDR3 bases: TGTGCCAGCAGCCAAGGGGCAACTAGCGTACAAGAGACCCAGTACTTC.